This T cell receptor beta chain was recorded in a study of T-cell reconstitution after alpha-beta-depleted transplantation in children. The V end lost 5 bases, the J end lost 2 bases, and 15 bases lay between the germline ends. The length of the CDR3 is 15 residues. Unique molecular identifiers were used to barcode this TCRbeta library. TCRdb ran MiXCR on the PCR reads and lists one entry per CDR3 protein. The repertoire holds around 400,000 distinct CDR3 sequences, with approximately 10% as singletons. In its sample, this clonotype was seen a few times. This sample comprised PBMCs from the stem cell graft donor, obtained from the stem cell graft. This TCR was recovered from a human donor who donated a stem cell graft to a child with acute myeloid leukemia. The V call is TRBV12-3 or TRBV12-4, the J call TRBJ1-1; tentative D call: TRBD1 (5 bases). CDR3 nucleotide sequence: TGTGCCAGCAGTCCGTACCGGGACGGAAACACTGAAGCTTTCTTT. As protein: CASSPYRDGNTEAFF.